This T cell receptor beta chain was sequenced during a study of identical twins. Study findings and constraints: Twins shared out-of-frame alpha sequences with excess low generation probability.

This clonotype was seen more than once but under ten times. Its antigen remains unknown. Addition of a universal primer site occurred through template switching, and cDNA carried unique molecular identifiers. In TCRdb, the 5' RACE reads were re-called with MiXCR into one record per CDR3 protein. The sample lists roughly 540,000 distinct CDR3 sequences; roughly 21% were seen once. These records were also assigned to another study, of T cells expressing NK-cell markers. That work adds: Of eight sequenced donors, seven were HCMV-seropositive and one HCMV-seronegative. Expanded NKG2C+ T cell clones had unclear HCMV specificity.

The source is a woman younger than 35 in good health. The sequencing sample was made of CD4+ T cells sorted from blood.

CDR3 DNA: TGCGCCAGCAACCAACGAGGTTTTGACGAGCAGTACTTC. Its translation: CASNQRGFDEQYF. The chain combines TRBV5-1 with TRBJ2-7; D not certain. CDR3 size: 13 residues. Germline loops: CDR1 SGHRS, CDR2 YFSETQ. Between the trimmed V and J ends, which lost 6 bases and 5 bases, there was a span of 15 bases.